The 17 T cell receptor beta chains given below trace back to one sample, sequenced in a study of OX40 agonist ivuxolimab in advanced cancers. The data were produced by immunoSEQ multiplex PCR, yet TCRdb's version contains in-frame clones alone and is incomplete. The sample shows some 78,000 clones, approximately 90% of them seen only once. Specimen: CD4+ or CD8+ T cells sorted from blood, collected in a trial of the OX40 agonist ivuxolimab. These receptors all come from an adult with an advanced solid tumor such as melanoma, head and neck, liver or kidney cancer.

CDR3 sequence (DNA): TGCGCCAGCAGCCAGGAGCCGGGACTAGCGGGAGCCACCGGGGAGCTGTTTTTT. Its translation: CASSQEPGLAGATGELFF. This rearrangement joins TRBV4-1 to TRBJ2-2; 14 bases map to TRBD2. The CDR3 length is 18 residues. The germline V gene encodes CDR1 MGHRA and CDR2 YSYEKL. Germline trimming cut 3 bases from V and 4 bases from J; bases unmatched to any gene: 7.

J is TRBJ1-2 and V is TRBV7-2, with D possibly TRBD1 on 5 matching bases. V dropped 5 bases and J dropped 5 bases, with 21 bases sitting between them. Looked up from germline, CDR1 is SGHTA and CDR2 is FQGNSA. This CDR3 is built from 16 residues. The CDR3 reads CASSPGNGGEKYGYTF. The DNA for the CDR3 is TGTGCCAGCAGCCCCGGGAACGGGGGGGAGAAATATGGCTACACCTTC.

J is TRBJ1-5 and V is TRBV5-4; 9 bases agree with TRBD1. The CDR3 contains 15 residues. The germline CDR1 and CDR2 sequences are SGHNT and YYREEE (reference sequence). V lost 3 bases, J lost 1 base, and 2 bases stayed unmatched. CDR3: CASSWGQGSNQPQHF. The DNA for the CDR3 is TGTGCCAGCAGCTGGGGACAGGGAAGCAATCAGCCCCAGCATTTT.

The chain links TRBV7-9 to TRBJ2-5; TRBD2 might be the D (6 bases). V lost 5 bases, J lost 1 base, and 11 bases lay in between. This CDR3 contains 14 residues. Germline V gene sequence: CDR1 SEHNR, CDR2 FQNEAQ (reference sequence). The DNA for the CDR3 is TGTGCCAGCAGCATACCGGGAGCCCAAGAGACCCAGTACTTC. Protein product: CASSIPGAQETQYF.

The CDR3: CASSLTMDTEAFF. The CDR3 DNA sequence: TGTGCCAGTAGCCTGACGATGGACACTGAAGCTTTCTTT. The chain is built from TRBV19 and TRBJ1-1; no clear D gene. Germline CDR1 LNHDA, CDR2 SQIVND (reference sequence). The V and J ends lost 6 bases and 3 bases respectively, with 11 bases between them. This CDR3 has 13 residues.

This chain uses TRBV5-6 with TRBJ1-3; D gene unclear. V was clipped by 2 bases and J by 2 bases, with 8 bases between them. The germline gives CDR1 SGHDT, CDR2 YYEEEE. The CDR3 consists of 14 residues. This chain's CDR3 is CASSLREAGNTIYF. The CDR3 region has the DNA TGTGCCAGCAGCTTAAGGGAGGCTGGAAACACCATATATTTT. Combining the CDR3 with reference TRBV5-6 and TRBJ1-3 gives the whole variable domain DAGVTQSPTHLIKTRGQQVTLRCSPKSGHDTVSWYQQALGQGPQFIFQYYEEEERQRGNFPDRFSGHQFPNYSSELNVNALLLGDSALYLCASSLREAGNTIYFGEGSWLTVV.

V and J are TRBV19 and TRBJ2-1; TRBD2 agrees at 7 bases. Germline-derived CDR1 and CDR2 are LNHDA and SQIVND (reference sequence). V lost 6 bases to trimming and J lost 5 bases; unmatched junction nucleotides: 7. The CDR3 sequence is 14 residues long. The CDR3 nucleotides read TGTGCCAGTAGCGGGGGGTATCAGCACAATGAGCAGTTCTTC. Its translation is CASSGGYQHNEQFF.

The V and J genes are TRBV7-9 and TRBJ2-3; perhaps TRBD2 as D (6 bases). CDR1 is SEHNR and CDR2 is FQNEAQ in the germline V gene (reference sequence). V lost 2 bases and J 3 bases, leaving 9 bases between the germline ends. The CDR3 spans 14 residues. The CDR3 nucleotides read TGTGCCAGCAGCTTATTCGGGGGAACAGATACGCAGTATTTT. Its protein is CASSLFGGTDTQYF.

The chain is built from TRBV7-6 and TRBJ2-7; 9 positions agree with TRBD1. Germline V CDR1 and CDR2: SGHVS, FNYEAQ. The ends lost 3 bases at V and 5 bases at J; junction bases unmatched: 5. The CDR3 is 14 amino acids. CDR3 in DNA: TGTGCCAGCAGCTTTGAACAGGGGGCCCACGAGCAGTACTTC. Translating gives CASSFEQGAHEQYF.

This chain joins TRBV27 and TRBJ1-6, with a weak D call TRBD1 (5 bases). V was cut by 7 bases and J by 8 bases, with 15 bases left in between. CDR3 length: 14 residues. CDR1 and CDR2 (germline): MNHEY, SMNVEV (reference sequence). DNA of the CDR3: TGTGCCAGCAAACCAGACAGACCCTATTCACCCCTCCACTTT. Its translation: CASKPDRPYSPLHF.

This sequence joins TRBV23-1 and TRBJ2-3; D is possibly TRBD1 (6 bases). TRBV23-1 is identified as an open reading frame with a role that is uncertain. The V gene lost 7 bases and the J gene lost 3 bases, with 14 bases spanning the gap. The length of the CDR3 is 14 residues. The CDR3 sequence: CASTRGRGTDTQYF. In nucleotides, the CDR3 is TGCGCCAGCACCAGGGGAAGGGGAACAGATACGCAGTATTTT.

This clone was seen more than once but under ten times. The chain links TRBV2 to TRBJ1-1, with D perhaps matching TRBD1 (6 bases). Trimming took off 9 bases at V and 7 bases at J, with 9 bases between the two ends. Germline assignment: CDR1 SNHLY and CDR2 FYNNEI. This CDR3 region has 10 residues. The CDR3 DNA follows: TGTGCCAGGGGGGCAGGTGAAGCTTTCTTT. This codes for CARGAGEAFF.

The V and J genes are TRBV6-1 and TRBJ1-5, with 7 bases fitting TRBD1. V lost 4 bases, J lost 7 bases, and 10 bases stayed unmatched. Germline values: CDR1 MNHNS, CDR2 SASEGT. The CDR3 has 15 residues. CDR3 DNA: TGTGCCAGCAGTGCCCTTGGACAGGCTCCCCAGCCCCAGCATTTT. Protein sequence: CASSALGQAPQPQHF.

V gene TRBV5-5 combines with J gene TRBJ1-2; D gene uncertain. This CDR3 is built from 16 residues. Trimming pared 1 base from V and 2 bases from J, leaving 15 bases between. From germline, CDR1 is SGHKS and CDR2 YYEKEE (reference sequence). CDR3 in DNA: TGTGCCAGCAGCTTGTACAGCCAACCCCGAAACTATGGCTACACCTTC. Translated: CASSLYSQPRNYGYTF.

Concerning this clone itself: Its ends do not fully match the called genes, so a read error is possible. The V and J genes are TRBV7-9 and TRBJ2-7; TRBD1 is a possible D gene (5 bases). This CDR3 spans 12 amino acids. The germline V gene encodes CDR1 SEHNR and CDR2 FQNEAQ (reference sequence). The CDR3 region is CASSLAGRAWDF. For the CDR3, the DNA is TGTGCCAGCAGCTTAGCGGGCAGGGCGTGGGACTTC.

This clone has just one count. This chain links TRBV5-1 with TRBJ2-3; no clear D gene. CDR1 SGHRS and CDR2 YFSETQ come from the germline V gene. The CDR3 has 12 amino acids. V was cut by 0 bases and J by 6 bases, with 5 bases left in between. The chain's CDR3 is CASSLGLDTQYF. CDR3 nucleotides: TGCGCCAGCAGCTTGGGGTTGGATACGCAGTATTTT.

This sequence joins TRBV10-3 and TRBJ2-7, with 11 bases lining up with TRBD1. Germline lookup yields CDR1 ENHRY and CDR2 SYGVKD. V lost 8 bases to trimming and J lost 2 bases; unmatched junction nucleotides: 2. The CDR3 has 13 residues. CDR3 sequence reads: CAIRGQGAYEQYF. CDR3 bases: TGTGCCATCCGGGGACAGGGGGCCTACGAGCAGTACTTC.